The 10 T cell receptor beta chains presented below share a single source sample, sequenced in a study of graft-versus-host responses after intestinal transplantation. Here immunoSEQ multiplex PCR was the method, and the copy in TCRdb shows in-frame clones only, minus some. Seen here are about 40,000 clones, approximately 95% observed once, and the top ten hold approximately 0.54%. Their recognized antigens are unknown. Here the sequenced sample was unstimulated CD8+ T cells sorted from spleen or lymph node cells, taken before transplant. Receptors originate from a human donor who was the organ donor for an intestinal transplant.

About this clone itself: Other nucleotide sequences from this sample produce the same CDR3. This chain connects TRBV18 to TRBJ1-5; D is undetermined. Germline lookup yields CDR1 KGHSH and CDR2 LQKENI. This CDR3 is 13 amino acids long. Trimming left V 6 bases short and J 6 bases short, with 12 bases between. The DNA of the CDR3 is TGTGCCAGCTCTCTTGGGCACGGTCAGCCCCAGCATTTT. Its translation: CASSLGHGQPQHF.

The CDR3 nucleotides read TGCGCCAGCAGCCAACCTTCTCGGGCTCATTCACCCCTCCACTTT. Its protein is CASSQPSRAHSPLHF. The rearrangement uses TRBV4-1 and TRBJ1-6; D not certain. Germline CDR1 reads MGHRA; CDR2 reads YSYEKL. The germline V and J ends were trimmed by 2 bases and 8 bases, with 13 bases remaining between them. The CDR3 totals 15 residues.

CDR3 residues: CASSESRGGTEAFF. The CDR3 DNA reads TGTGCCAGCAGTGAAAGCCGGGGAGGGACTGAAGCTTTCTTT. This sequence joins TRBV2 and TRBJ1-1; D is undetermined. V was pared by 2 bases and J by 5 bases, with 12 bases between. From germline, CDR1 is SNHLY and CDR2 FYNNEI. CDR3 length equals 14 residues.

V usage is TRBV7-9 and J usage is TRBJ2-7, with D perhaps TRBD2 (6 bases). The ends were cut back, 1 base at V and 4 bases at J, with 23 bases in the middle. The CDR3 contains 18 residues. Germline V gene lookup returns CDR1 SEHNR and CDR2 FQNEAQ (reference sequence). The CDR3 coding sequence is TGTGCCAGCAGCTTAGGACCTAATCGTCGGGAGTTGAGTTACGAGCAGTACTTC. Translation: CASSLGPNRRELSYEQYF.

The chain has TRBV9 and TRBJ2-7; a weak D match, TRBD2 (5 bases). Germline CDR1 reads SGDLS; CDR2 reads YYNGEE. This CDR3 has 14 amino acids. V gave up 0 bases and J gave up 6 bases, with 13 bases separating them. DNA of the CDR3: TGTGCCAGCAGCGTAGTAGGGAGCGGAAGCGAGCAGTACTTC. This gives the protein CASSVVGSGSEQYF.

The chain links TRBV7-9 to TRBJ2-1; tentative D call: TRBD2 (6 bases). Trimming shortened V by 0 bases and J by 9 bases, and 12 bases separated the two germline ends. Germline-derived CDR1 and CDR2 are SEHNR and FQNEAQ (reference sequence). The CDR3 runs 14 residues. The CDR3: CASSLALVAAEQFF. The DNA for the CDR3 is TGTGCCAGCAGCTTAGCCCTGGTAGCGGCTGAGCAGTTCTTC.

In this sample, this clone turned up once. The V and J genes are TRBV5-1 and TRBJ2-7; D uncertain. V shed 1 base and J shed 2 bases, with 7 bases lying between them. Germline V gene data show CDR1 as SGHRS and CDR2 as YFSETQ. This CDR3 contains 13 residues. The CDR3, as DNA: TGCGCCAGCAGCTTGTACAGTCCCTACGAGCAGTACTTC. This gives the protein CASSLYSPYEQYF. Supplemented by reference TRBV5-1 and TRBJ2-7, the full variable domain reads KAGVTQTPRYLIKTRGQQVTLSCSPISGHRSVSWYQQTPGQGLQFLFEYFSETQRNKGNFPGRFSGRQFSNSRSEMNVSTLELGDSALYLCASSLYSPYEQYFGPGTRLTVT.

The chain is built from TRBV10-1 and TRBJ1-4; D not resolved. Germline V gives CDR1 WNHNN, CDR2 SYGVQD (reference sequence). CDR3 length: 14 amino acids. The ends were cut back, 10 bases at V and 6 bases at J, with 18 bases in the middle. CDR3 protein: CATLRGVGDEKLFF. The CDR3 bases are TGCGCCACCCTGCGGGGAGTTGGAGATGAAAAACTGTTTTTT.

This chain joins TRBV7-3 and TRBJ1-1, with 10 bases that match TRBD1. The CDR3 totals 16 residues. V shed 5 bases, J shed 1 base, and the junction held 7 bases outside the gene matches. Germline CDR1 reads SGHTA; CDR2 reads FQGTGA. CDR3 nucleotide sequence: TGTGCCAGCAGCCCTGGACAGGGGGAAAGGAACACTGAAGCTTTCTTT. Protein sequence: CASSPGQGERNTEAFF.

The chain joins TRBV11-1 to TRBJ2-2, with D perhaps being TRBD1 or TRBD2 (5 bases each). V shed 1 base and J shed 7 bases, with 7 bases lying between them. This CDR3 comprises 13 residues. Germline-derived CDR1 and CDR2 are SGHAT and FQDESV (reference sequence). The DNA for the CDR3 is TGTGCCAGCAGCTTAGTGGGGGTCGGGGAGCTGTTTTTT. Translated: CASSLVGVGELFF.